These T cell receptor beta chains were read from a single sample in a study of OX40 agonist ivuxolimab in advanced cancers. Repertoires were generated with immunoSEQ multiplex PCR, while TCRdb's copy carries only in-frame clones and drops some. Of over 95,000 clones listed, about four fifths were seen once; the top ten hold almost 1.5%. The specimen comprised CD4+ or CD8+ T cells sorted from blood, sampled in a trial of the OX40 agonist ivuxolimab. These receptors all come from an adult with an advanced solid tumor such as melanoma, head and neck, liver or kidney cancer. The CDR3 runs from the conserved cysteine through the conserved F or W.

CASSHRTGSSYNEQFF | TRBJ2-1 | TRBV4-3
CSVGTGNSPLHF | TRBJ1-6 | TRBV29-1
CASSFRDASTDTQYF | TRBJ2-3 | TRBV7-2
CASSLVTRGGGELFF | TRBJ2-2 | TRBV7-2
CAISEGGGADTQYF | TRBJ2-3 | TRBV10-3
CATALGGRLNTEAFF | TRBJ1-1 | TRBV27
CASSDTPTRIDGYTF | TRBJ1-2 | TRBV6-4
CAWSPGSLGETQYF | TRBJ2-5 | TRBV30
CASSLAAQKGLSYQETQYF | TRBJ2-5 | TRBV5-1
CASSPSGTGGQYGYTF | TRBJ1-2 | TRBV28
CASSERLEQFF | TRBJ2-1 | TRBV10-2
CASSPSQGEPTYNEQFF | TRBJ2-1 | TRBV23-1
CASSLSAASTDTQYF | TRBJ2-3 | TRBV11-1
CASSQVLAGVSYEQYF | TRBJ2-7 | TRBV4-2
CASSLTGYGYTF | TRBJ1-2 | TRBV28
CASSQDWGGNQPQHF | TRBJ1-5 | TRBV4-2
CASSSHVRRANVLTF | TRBJ2-6 | TRBV6-1
CATKGAGGTYEQYF | TRBJ2-7 | TRBV6-5
CASLGQMYNEQFF | TRBJ2-1 | TRBV18
CASSSERSNQPQHF | TRBJ1-5 | TRBV11-2
CASSLRTGGPETQYF | TRBJ2-5 | TRBV28
CASSRSNTGELFF | TRBJ2-2 | TRBV28
CASSSDLGGGYEQYF | TRBJ2-7 | TRBV7-2
CASSPGGGSYEQYF | TRBJ2-7 | TRBV18
CASSVGASGGNEQYF | TRBJ2-7 | TRBV9
CASSIKGARRTQYF | TRBJ2-3 | TRBV6-5
CASSGDRAPRTLTF | TRBJ2-6 | TRBV7-2
CASSTQGGIGKNEQFF | TRBJ2-1 | TRBV4-3
CASSAARGQFYGYTF | TRBJ1-2 | TRBV9
CASSEWGYTEAFF | TRBJ1-1 | TRBV6-4
CASSLAAGTSGAEQFF | TRBJ2-1 | TRBV7-8
CASGPSTDTQYF | TRBJ2-3 | TRBV12-5